This T cell receptor (beta chain) was captured in a study of glioma-infiltrating T cells after dendritic cell vaccination. Study observations and caveats: Higher pretreatment TIL content predicted longer progression-free time and survival. Higher TCR clonality did not directly relate to longer survival.

The germline V gene has CDR1 MNHEY and CDR2 SVGAGI. Trimming pared 0 bases from V and 1 base from J, leaving 9 bases between. CDR3 size: 15 residues. Noted time point: after dendritic cell vaccination, including at tumor progression/relapse. Fresh-frozen tumor tissue and more than two years of survival data were available for all. PBMC were collected before vaccination, two weeks after the third vaccination, and at progression. Measured with immunoSEQ multiplex PCR; TCRdb has only the in-frame clones, and not every one. This sample has fewer than 90,000 clones, with roughly four fifths found just once. As concerns this clone: What it binds is unknown.

The sequences come from blood, collected after dendritic cell vaccination. This TCR came from a human donor with glioblastoma. This chain connects TRBV6-5 to TRBJ1-2, with a weak D call TRBD1 (6 bases). The CDR3 loop reads CASSYSAGDNYGYTF. The CDR3 DNA sequence: TGTGCCAGCAGTTACTCGGCAGGGGATAACTATGGCTACACCTTC.